These 3 T cell receptor beta chains came from one sample sequenced in a study of regulatory dendritic cells for organ transplantation. Sorted subsets were CFSE-labeled and cultured less than 6 days with allogeneic dendritic cells. The table came from immunoSEQ multiplex PCR; TCRdb's copy has only in-frame clones and leaves some out. Altogether approximately 22,000 clones are present, about 85% being singletons, with the ten largest covering roughly 0.26%. Their antigens are not known. The specimen was naive CD4+ T cells from blood cultured with dendritic cells. Subset noted: CD45RA+ naive T cells. The source of these receptors is a human donor in good health.

This clone was seen only once. The rearrangement joins TRBV19 to TRBJ2-7; D remains unclear. Per germline, CDR1 LNHDA and CDR2 SQIVND (reference sequence). The CDR3 is made up of 16 amino acids. The V end was cut by 3 bases, the J end by 0 bases, with 15 bases between. The CDR3 is CASSIIGSTLSYEQYF. CDR3 nucleotide sequence: TGTGCCAGTAGTATTATCGGCAGCACCCTCTCCTACGAGCAGTACTTC.

The chain couples TRBV28 to TRBJ2-1; 7 bases are a match to TRBD2. Germline CDR1 MDHEN, CDR2 SYDVKM. The V segment lost 9 bases and the J segment 4 bases; nucleotides outside the gene matches: 6. The CDR3 is 13 residues long. The CDR3 DNA is TGTGCCAGTCGTCTAGCGGAATACAATGAGCAGTTCTTC. This translates into CASRLAEYNEQFF. The full variable domain, completed using reference TRBV28 and TRBJ2-1, is DVKVTQSSRYLVKRTGEKVFLECVQDMDHENMFWYRQDPGLGLRLIYFSYDVKMKEKGDIPEGYSVSREKKERFSLILESASTNQTSMYLCASRLAEYNEQFFGPGTRLTVL.

In its sample, this clone was seen once. The genes are TRBV27 and TRBJ2-5; 9 positions agree with TRBD2. Unmatched junction bases numbered 12, after V lost 5 bases and J lost 2 bases. The CDR3 contains 17 residues. CDR1 is MNHEY and CDR2 is SMNVEV in the germline V gene (reference sequence). CDR3 DNA: TGTGCCAGCAGTCCAAGAAAGCTTAGCGGGGGACAAGAGACCCAGTACTTC. Its translation is CASSPRKLSGGQETQYF.